Reported below is one TCR beta chain. Its target is unknown. Repertoires were generated with immunoSEQ multiplex PCR, while TCRdb's copy carries only in-frame clones and drops some. This sample has about 110,000 clones, with approximately 87% found just once. This record belongs to a study of cytomegalovirus exposure and HLA in healthy donors. For the study at large: Later analysis reported that the roughly 130 validation repertoires shared the platform of the roughly 670 first-cohort repertoires.

The study drew the donors from its roughly 120-subject validation cohort, separate from the roughly 670-subject first cohort. This CDR3 has 18 residues. The V and J ends lost 0 bases and 4 bases respectively, with 21 bases between them. Germline CDR1 is LGHNA and CDR2 is YSLEER. Whole-study results and caveats: There were some public TCRs occurring in many donors, but most TCR sequences were rare. Researchers catalogued about 150 TCR beta chains as cytomegalovirus-associated.

The chain couples TRBV4-3 to TRBJ1-1; D is perhaps TRBD1 (5 bases). The sequence was collected from a woman in her twenties or thirties in good health and CMV-seropositive. Input material: PBMCs. CDR3 sequence: CASSQDLSGAGPATEAFF. The CDR3 DNA follows: TGCGCCAGCAGCCAAGACCTAAGCGGGGCAGGGCCGGCCACTGAAGCTTTCTTT.